This T cell receptor beta chain is from a study of cytomegalovirus exposure and HLA in healthy donors. Study-wide results and limits: Rarity marked most TCR sequences, yet some public TCRs occurred in many donors. It was 150 to 200 TCR beta chains that were listed as cytomegalovirus-associated.

The length of the CDR3 is 14 residues. With 2 bases removed from V and 0 bases from J, the gap between germline ends came to 5 bases. Per the germline V gene, CDR1 is GTSNPN and CDR2 is SVGIG (reference sequence). Assay used: immunoSEQ multiplex PCR; TCRdb lists only in-frame clones, some missing. The data show about 280,000 clones, approximately 86% seen once. Comment on this clone: What it binds is not known.

The donors were members of the validation cohort, which comprised roughly 120 subjects and was separate from the first cohort of roughly 700 subjects. The sequencing input was PBMCs. The sequence derives from a woman aged 18-35 years in good health and CMV-seronegative. This sequence joins TRBV30 and TRBJ2-6; D is undetermined. The CDR3 DNA sequence: TGTGCCTGGAGTTGGGCCTCTGGGGCCAACGTCCTGACTTTC. It translates to CAWSWASGANVLTF.